This entry lists 12 T cell receptor beta chains sequenced from one sample in a study of sequential checkpoint blockade in melanoma. Treatment described: randomized to nivolumab then ipilimumab (arm A) or the reverse (arm B). TCRdb's copy holds only in-frame clones and misses some; the assay was immunoSEQ multiplex PCR. The sample records some 5,700 clones, approximately 48% being singletons. This material consisted of CD8+ T cells sorted from blood (inferred from file names), taken from a patient given nivolumab and ipilimumab in sequence. Receptors originate from a human patient with melanoma. Some clones in this sample may be carry-over from other donors' samples.

This chain links TRBV11-2 with TRBJ1-4; D may be TRBD1 (6 bases). There are 17 residues in the CDR3. The germline gives CDR1 SGHAT, CDR2 FQNNGV. The V gene lost 1 base and the J gene lost 3 bases, with 15 bases spanning the gap. The CDR3 is CASSLGWSTGPNEKLFF. Written as DNA, the CDR3 is TGTGCCAGCAGCTTAGGTTGGTCGACAGGCCCTAATGAAAAACTGTTTTTT.

The CDR3 reads CASSPTSGGHSSYEQYF. DNA of the CDR3: TGTGCCAGCTCACCGACTAGCGGGGGGCATAGCTCCTACGAGCAGTACTTC. The rearrangement links TRBV18 to TRBJ2-7; 13 bases fit TRBD2. Trimming cost V 3 bases and J 0 bases; bases outside gene matches: 5. Germline V gene sequence: CDR1 KGHSH, CDR2 LQKENI. This CDR3 comprises 17 residues.

The chain carries TRBV7-8 and TRBJ1-4; no clear D. CDR1 is SGHVS and CDR2 is FQNEAQ in the germline V gene. The V and J ends lost 2 bases and 3 bases respectively, with 19 bases between them. The CDR3 totals 18 residues. The CDR3 DNA reads TGTGCCAGCAGCTTATCGGACGGAGGCCGCGAGGCTAATGAAAAACTGTTTTTT. Translated: CASSLSDGGREANEKLFF.

CDR3 sequence reads: CASSQGDREGYYEQYF. CDR3 nucleotides: TGTGCCAGCAGCCAGGGGGACAGGGAAGGTTACTACGAGCAGTACTTC. The chain couples TRBV14 to TRBJ2-7; TRBD1 matches at 9 bases. Looked up from germline, CDR1 is SGHDN and CDR2 is FVKESK. This CDR3 comprises 16 residues. V lost 3 bases and J lost 3; bases outside the gene matches: 9.

The chain carries TRBV10-2 and TRBJ2-7, with D unresolved. The CDR3 runs to 13 residues. The germline V and J ends were trimmed by 0 bases and 0 bases, with 3 bases remaining between them. From germline, CDR1 is WSHSY and CDR2 SAAADI. This chain's CDR3 is CASSESSSYEQYF. CDR3 bases: TGCGCCAGCAGTGAGTCGAGCTCCTACGAGCAGTACTTC.

V usage is TRBV5-6 and J usage is TRBJ2-7; TRBD2 matches at 12 bases. Germline V lookup: CDR1 SGHDT, CDR2 YYEEEE. The trim removed 1 base at V and 4 bases at J, leaving 6 bases unmatched. There are 16 residues in the CDR3. CDR3 region: CASSLWLAGGRYEQYF. CDR3 nucleotide sequence: TGTGCCAGCAGCTTGTGGCTAGCGGGGGGGAGATACGAGCAGTACTTC.

In its sample, this clone was seen a few times. J is TRBJ2-7 and V is TRBV6-6; tentatively, D is TRBD2 (5 bases). Per the germline V gene, CDR1 is MNHNY and CDR2 is SVGAGI (reference sequence). The CDR3 loop spans 15 amino acids. Trimming removed 5 bases at V and 3 bases at J, with 17 bases between. CDR3 sequence reads: CASSPGIQKYYEQYF. The CDR3 region has the DNA TGTGCCAGCAGTCCGGGGATTCAAAAATACTACGAGCAGTACTTC.

The CDR3 region has the DNA TGTGCCAGCAGCCAACCTAGCGGGGGAGACAGCACAGATACGCAGTATTTT. The encoded protein is CASSQPSGGDSTDTQYF. The chain recombines TRBV4-2 with TRBJ2-3; 10 bases fit TRBD2. V lost 2 bases to trimming and J lost 0 bases; unmatched junction nucleotides: 5. Germline V gene sequence: CDR1 LGHNA, CDR2 YNFKEQ. The CDR3 runs to 17 residues.

The rearrangement links TRBV27 to TRBJ2-7, with D hard to call. Germline loops: CDR1 MNHEY, CDR2 SMNVEV (reference sequence). V lost 6 bases to trimming and J lost 2 bases, with 14 bases between them. The length of the CDR3 is 14 residues. This chain's CDR3 is CASSLAATAYEQYF. CDR3 nucleotide sequence: TGTGCCAGCAGCTTAGCTGCCACAGCCTACGAGCAGTACTTC.

The chain couples TRBV15 to TRBJ1-2; 11 positions agree with TRBD1. The CDR3 has 16 amino acids. The germline V gene encodes CDR1 LNHNV and CDR2 YYDKDF (reference sequence). J gave up 2 bases and V 5 bases, and 7 bases lay outside the gene matches. The CDR3 spells CATSGGTGGSNYGYTF. In DNA, the CDR3 is TGTGCCACCAGCGGCGGGACAGGGGGATCCAACTATGGCTACACCTTC.

This chain joins TRBV19 and TRBJ1-5, with D hard to call. The germline CDR1 and CDR2 sequences are LNHDA and SQIVND (reference sequence). V was pared by 2 bases and J by 9 bases, with 11 bases between. This CDR3 has 13 residues. The CDR3 bases are TGTGCCAGTAGTATAAGCCCCGGTGGGCCCCAGCATTTT. Translated, it gives CASSISPGGPQHF.

This clone has only a few counts. The chain combines TRBV7-9 with TRBJ2-7; 7 bases match TRBD1. The J segment lost 2 bases and the V segment lost 4 bases, leaving 5 bases of the junction unmatched. Germline CDR1 reads SEHNR; CDR2 reads FQNEAQ (reference sequence). The CDR3 is made up of 14 amino acids. As DNA, the CDR3 is TGTGCCAGCAGCTACCGGGACAGCCCCTACGAGCAGTACTTC. Residues: CASSYRDSPYEQYF.